The source of this T cell receptor (beta chain) is a study of CXCR3-negative and CXCR3-positive naive CD8 T cells. TRB cDNA libraries were made by UMI-labeled 5' RACE. TCRdb re-called the 5' RACE reads and gives one entry per CDR3 protein, without DNA. In all, the sample yields 50,000 to 60,000 distinct CDR3 sequences. The CDR3 loop spans 14 amino acids. Germline V gives CDR1 MNHEY, CDR2 SVGAGI. The chain couples TRBV6-5 to TRBJ1-1; TCRdb names TRBD1, which stays unverified in the absence of DNA. Sequenced sample: naive CXCR3- CD8+ T cells from blood. Subset indicated: CD45RO-CCR7+CD27+CD95- naive CD8+ T cells lacking CXCR3 (TNR3-). This clonotype originated in a human donor in good health. Some clones in this sample may be carry-over from other donors' samples. This CDR3 reads CASRSGQGVTEAFF.